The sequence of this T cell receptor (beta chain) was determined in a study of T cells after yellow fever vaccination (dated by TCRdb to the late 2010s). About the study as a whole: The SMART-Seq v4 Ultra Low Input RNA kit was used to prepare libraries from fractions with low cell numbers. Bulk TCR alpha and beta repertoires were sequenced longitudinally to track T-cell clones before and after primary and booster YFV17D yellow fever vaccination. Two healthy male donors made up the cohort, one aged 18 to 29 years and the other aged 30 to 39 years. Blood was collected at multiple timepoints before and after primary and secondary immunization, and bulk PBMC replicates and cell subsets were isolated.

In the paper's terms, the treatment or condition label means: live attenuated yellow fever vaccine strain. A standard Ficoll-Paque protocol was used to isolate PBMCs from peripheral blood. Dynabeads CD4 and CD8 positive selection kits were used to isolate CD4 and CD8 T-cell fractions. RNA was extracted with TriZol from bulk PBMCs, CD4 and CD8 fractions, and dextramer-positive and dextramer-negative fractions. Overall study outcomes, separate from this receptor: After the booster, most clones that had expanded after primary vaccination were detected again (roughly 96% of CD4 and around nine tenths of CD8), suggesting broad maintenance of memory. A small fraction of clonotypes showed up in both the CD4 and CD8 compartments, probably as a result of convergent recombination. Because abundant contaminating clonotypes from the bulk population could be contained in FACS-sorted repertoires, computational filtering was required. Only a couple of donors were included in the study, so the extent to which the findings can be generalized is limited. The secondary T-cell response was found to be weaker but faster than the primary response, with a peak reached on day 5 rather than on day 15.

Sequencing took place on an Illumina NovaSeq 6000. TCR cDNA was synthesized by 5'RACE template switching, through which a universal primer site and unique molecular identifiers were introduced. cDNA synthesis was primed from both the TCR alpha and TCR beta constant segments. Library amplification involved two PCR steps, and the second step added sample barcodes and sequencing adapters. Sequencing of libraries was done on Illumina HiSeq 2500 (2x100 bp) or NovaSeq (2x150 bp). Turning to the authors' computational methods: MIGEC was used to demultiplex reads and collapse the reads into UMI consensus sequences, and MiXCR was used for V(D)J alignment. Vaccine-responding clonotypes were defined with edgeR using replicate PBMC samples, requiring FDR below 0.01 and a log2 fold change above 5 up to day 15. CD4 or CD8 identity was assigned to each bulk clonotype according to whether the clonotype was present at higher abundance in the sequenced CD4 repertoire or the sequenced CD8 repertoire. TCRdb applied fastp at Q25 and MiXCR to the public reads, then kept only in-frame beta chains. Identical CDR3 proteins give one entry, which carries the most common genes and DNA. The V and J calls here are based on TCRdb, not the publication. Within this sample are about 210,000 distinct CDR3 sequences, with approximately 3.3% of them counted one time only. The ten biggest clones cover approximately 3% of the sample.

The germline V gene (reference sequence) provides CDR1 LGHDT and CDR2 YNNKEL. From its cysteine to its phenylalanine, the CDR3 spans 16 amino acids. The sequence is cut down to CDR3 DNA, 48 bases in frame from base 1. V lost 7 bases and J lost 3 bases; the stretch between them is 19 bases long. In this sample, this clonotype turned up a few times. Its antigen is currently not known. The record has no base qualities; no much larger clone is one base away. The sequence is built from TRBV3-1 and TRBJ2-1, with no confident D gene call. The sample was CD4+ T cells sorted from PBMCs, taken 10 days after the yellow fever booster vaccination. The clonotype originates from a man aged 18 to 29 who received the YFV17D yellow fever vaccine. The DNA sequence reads TGTGCCAGCACCGGGTCCCCAGAGGTTATCTACAATGAGCAGTTCTTC. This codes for CASTGSPEVIYNEQFF.